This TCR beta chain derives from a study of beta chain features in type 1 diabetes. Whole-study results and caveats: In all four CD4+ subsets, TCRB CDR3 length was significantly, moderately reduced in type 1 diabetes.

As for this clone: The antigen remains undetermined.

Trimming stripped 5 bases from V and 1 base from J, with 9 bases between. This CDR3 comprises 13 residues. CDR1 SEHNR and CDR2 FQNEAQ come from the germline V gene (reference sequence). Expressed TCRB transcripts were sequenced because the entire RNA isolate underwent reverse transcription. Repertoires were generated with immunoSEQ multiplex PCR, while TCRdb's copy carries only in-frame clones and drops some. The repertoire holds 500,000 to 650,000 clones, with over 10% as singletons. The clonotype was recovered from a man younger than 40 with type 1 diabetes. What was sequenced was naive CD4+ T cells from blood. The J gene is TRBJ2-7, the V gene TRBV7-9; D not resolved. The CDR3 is CASSRTGSYEQYF. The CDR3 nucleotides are TGTGCCAGCAGCCGAACCGGGTCCTACGAGCAGTACTTC.